This passage covers 5 T cell receptor beta chains from one sample sequenced in a study of T-cell memory formation after mild COVID-19. A single record per CDR3 protein comes from TCRdb applying MiXCR to the 5' RACE reads. There are approximately 430,000 distinct CDR3 sequences in the sample; less than 25% occur only once, and around 13% lies in the top ten. The sample comprised PBMCs or a T cell subset sorted from them (not recorded which). The origin of the receptors is an adult woman who had mild COVID-19 (a few samples of this study predate the infection). Cell type and time point are not known.

This clonotype came up a few times. The chain is built from TRBV4-3 and TRBJ2-3; D is undetermined. Trimming stripped 0 bases from V and 3 bases from J, with 7 bases between. Germline lookup yields CDR1 LGHNA and CDR2 YSLEER. The CDR3 is 14 residues long. Here the CDR3 DNA reads TGCGCCAGCAGCCAAGATTACAGTACAGATACGCAGTATTTT. It yields the protein CASSQDYSTDTQYF.

The gene calls are TRBV7-9 and TRBJ1-2, with TRBD1 identical over 9 bases. CDR3 length: 16 residues. The trim removed 1 base at V and 4 bases at J, leaving 7 bases unmatched. Germline-derived CDR1 and CDR2 are SEHNR and FQNEAQ (reference sequence). The CDR3 region has the DNA TGTGCCAGCAGCTTAGAGGAAGCGGGACAGGGCTATGGCTACACCTTC. Its translation: CASSLEEAGQGYGYTF.

The chain recombines TRBV18 with TRBJ1-2, with 8 bases that match TRBD1. Germline CDR1 and CDR2: KGHSH and LQKENI. Losses at the gene ends were 3 bases for V and 4 bases for J; bases not matched to a gene: 7. This CDR3 comprises 15 residues. CDR3 in DNA: TGTGCCAGCTCACCCCCCGGGACAGGTCTCTATGGCTACACCTTC. Protein sequence: CASSPPGTGLYGYTF.

This clonotype turned up a few times. This chain joins TRBV18 and TRBJ2-2; D ambiguous. Between the trimmed V and J ends, which lost 1 base and 4 bases, there was a span of 10 bases. The CDR3 spans 15 residues. Germline loops: CDR1 KGHSH, CDR2 LQKENI. CDR3 nucleotides: TGTGCCAGCTCACCACAGTTACCGGTCACCGGGGAGCTGTTTTTT. The encoded protein is CASSPQLPVTGELFF.

In the case of this clonotype: A much larger clonotype is one base distant, so this may be a read error. The CDR3 does not close with the conserved phenylalanine or tryptophan, likely indicating a read error. The chain is built from TRBV7-8 and TRBJ2-5; 7 bases are shared with TRBD1. Losses at the gene ends were 5 bases for V and 5 bases for J; bases not matched to a gene: 8. CDR3 size: 14 residues. Germline V gene data show CDR1 as SGHVS and CDR2 as FQNEAQ. As DNA, the CDR3 is TGTGCCAGCAGCCCTGGGGGCAGGGGGGAGACCCAGTACTGC. This encodes CASSPGGRGETQYC.